The 14 T cell receptor beta chains below all came from one sample that was sequenced in a study of identical twins. In TCRdb, the 5' RACE reads were re-called with MiXCR into one record per CDR3 protein. The sample lists 1.5 million to 2 million distinct CDR3 sequences, around 29% occurring once. The sample consisted of cord blood. These receptors were taken from a newborn girl in good health.

The chain carries TRBV5-1 and TRBJ1-6, with 10 bases matching TRBD1. The length of the CDR3 is 15 residues. CDR1 and CDR2 (germline): SGHRS, YFSETQ. Trimming at V came to 4 bases and at J to 7 bases, leaving 5 bases not matched to a gene. CDR3 loop: CASSGTGEKNSPLHF. CDR3 coding DNA: TGCGCCAGCAGCGGGACAGGGGAGAAGAATTCACCCCTCCACTTT.

This clonotype was seen only a few times. The gene calls are TRBV14 and TRBJ2-2; maybe TRBD2 (6 bases). CDR1 is SGHDN and CDR2 is FVKESK in the germline V gene. Deletions cut 4 bases from V and 1 base from J, with 10 bases between. The CDR3 contains 15 residues. DNA for the CDR3: TGTGCCAGCAGCCGAGCGGGCAGGAACACCGGGGAGCTGTTTTTT. Amino acids: CASSRAGRNTGELFF.

On this clonotype itself: This may be a read error, as it is one base from a much larger clone. V and J are TRBV29-1 and TRBJ2-7; D not resolved. This CDR3 is built from 14 residues. Germline lookup yields CDR1 SQVTM and CDR2 ANQGSEA. V gave up 1 base and J gave up 2 bases, with 12 bases separating them. CDR3 in amino acids: CSVEGPREPYEQYF. The CDR3 nucleotides read TGCAGCGTTGAAGGTCCCCGCGAACCCTACGAGCAGTACTTC.

This clonotype was detected ten times or more. The rearrangement uses TRBV29-1 and TRBJ1-4, with TRBD1 matching over 7 bases. The CDR3 has 15 residues. Germline assignment: CDR1 SQVTM and CDR2 ANQGSEA. V lost 6 bases and J lost 5; bases outside the gene matches: 12. The CDR3: CSVRLSGTENEKLFF. CDR3 bases: TGCAGCGTCAGACTCTCCGGGACAGAAAATGAAAAACTGTTTTTT.

This clonotype was picked up one time. An end of the junction differs from the germline gene, which may be a read error. The V call is TRBV11-2, the J call TRBJ2-5, with 7 bases matching TRBD1. The length of the CDR3 is 16 residues. From germline, CDR1 is SGHAT and CDR2 FQNNGV. The chain's CDR3 is CASSARTGLEQGTQYF. The CDR3 coding sequence is TGTGCCAGCAGCGCACGGACAGGTTTGGAGCAAGGGACCCAGTACTTC. Together with reference TRBV11-2 and TRBJ2-5, the CDR3 gives the full variable domain: EAGVAQSPRYKIIEKRQSVAFWCNPISGHATLYWYQQILGQGPKLLIQFQNNGVVDDSQLPKDRFSAERLKGVDSTLKIQPAKLEDSAVYLCASSARTGLEQGTQYFGPGTRLLVL.

This clonotype was counted a few times. The chain carries TRBV29-1 and TRBJ2-7; the D gene is possibly TRBD1 (5 bases). Trimming pared 6 bases from V and 5 bases from J, leaving 11 bases between. Germline-derived CDR1 and CDR2 are SQVTM and ANQGSEA. This CDR3 is 11 amino acids long. CDR3: CSVIRVHEQYF. The CDR3 DNA follows: TGCAGCGTGATCAGGGTGCACGAGCAGTACTTC.

This clonotype was counted between two and nine times. The chain is built from TRBV12-3 or TRBV12-4 and TRBJ2-1; TRBD1 agrees at 10 bases. Trimming took 8 bases from V and 3 from J; bases not matched to a gene: 4. This CDR3 region has 14 residues. The CDR3 protein is CASLGTGDYNEQFF. In DNA form, the CDR3 reads TGTGCCAGCCTCGGGACAGGGGACTACAATGAGCAGTTCTTC.

This clonotype was counted only a few times. The J gene is TRBJ2-3, the V gene TRBV25-1; TRBD1 agrees at 9 bases. Germline trimming cut 7 bases from V and 2 bases from J; bases unmatched to any gene: 4. The CDR3 loop spans 14 amino acids. CDR1 is MGHDK, CDR2 SYGVNS, per germline. The DNA for the CDR3 is TGTGCCAGCAATGGGACAGGGCCCACAGATACGCAGTATTTT. Translated, it gives CASNGTGPTDTQYF. Combining the CDR3 with reference TRBV25-1 and TRBJ2-3 gives the whole variable domain EADIYQTPRYLVIGTGKKITLECSQTMGHDKMYWYQQDPGMELHLIHYSYGVNSTEKGDLSSESTVSRIRTEHFPLTLESARPSHTSQYLCASNGTGPTDTQYFGPGTRLTVL.

This clonotype was seen a few times. The chain combines TRBV6-2 or TRBV6-3 with TRBJ1-4; no clear D gene. Germline V gene sequence: CDR1 MNHEY, CDR2 SVGEGT. Trimming removed 5 bases from V and 4 bases from J, with 14 bases in between. CDR3 length equals 15 residues. The CDR3 DNA reads TGTGCCAGCAGTCTCGATCGGGTCGGTAATGAAAAACTGTTTTTT. Translated: CASSLDRVGNEKLFF.

V gene TRBV20-1 combines with J gene TRBJ1-1; D remains unclear. Trimming cost V 3 bases and J 1 base, with 6 bases left between them. CDR3 length: 12 residues. From germline, CDR1 is DFQATT and CDR2 SNEGSKA (reference sequence). CDR3 loop: CSARWGNTEAFF. The DNA for the CDR3 is TGCAGTGCTAGGTGGGGGAACACTGAAGCTTTCTTT.

Concerning this clonotype: One end of the junction varies from germline; a read error may be responsible. The J gene is TRBJ1-4, the V gene TRBV7-2, with D possibly TRBD1 on 5 matching bases. The CDR3 contains 14 residues. CDR1 and CDR2 (germline): SGHTA, FQGNSA. The chain's CDR3 is CARSLGRGGEKLFF. As DNA, the CDR3 is TGTGCCCGCAGCCTGGGGAGGGGAGGTGAAAAACTGTTTTTT.

This clonotype was seen a few times. The rearrangement uses TRBV5-1 and TRBJ2-1; TRBD2 might be the D (6 bases). CDR3 length equals 14 residues. In germline, CDR1 is SGHRS, CDR2 YFSETQ. Deletions cut 4 bases from V and 0 bases from J, with 8 bases between. The CDR3 region is CASSPSASYNEQFF. CDR3 in DNA: TGCGCCAGCAGCCCTAGCGCCTCCTACAATGAGCAGTTCTTC.

The CDR3 nucleotides are TGCAGCGTTACAGTTATTCAAGAGACCCAGTACTTC. Amino acids: CSVTVIQETQYF. The rearrangement uses TRBV29-1 and TRBJ2-5; no reliable D call. Per the germline V gene, CDR1 is SQVTM and CDR2 is ANQGSEA. V was trimmed by 5 bases and J by 2 bases, leaving 9 bases between them. CDR3 length: 12 amino acids.

As for this clonotype: A much larger clone differs from this one at a single base, so this may be a read error. J is TRBJ2-7 and V is TRBV27, with a possible D match to TRBD2 (6 bases). The CDR3 covers 13 residues. Germline loops: CDR1 MNHEY, CDR2 SMNVEV (reference sequence). Trimming pared 6 bases from V and 1 base from J, leaving 10 bases between. CDR3 amino acids: CASRRDFSYEQYF. In nucleotides, the CDR3 is TGTGCCAGCAGGCGGGACTTTTCCTACGAGCAGTACTTC.